This TCR beta chain emerged from a study of memory CD8 T cells in hepatitis C reinfection. Study context: Two donors cleared primary HCV but became chronic after reinfection. Peak reinfection samples were taken 3 to 8 weeks after detection.

Generated by immunoSEQ multiplex PCR, the TCRdb table keeps only in-frame clones and is missing some. The sample consists of around 47,000 clones, 85% to 90% of them appearing once. The time point was: peak reinfection, 3 to 8 weeks after reinfection detection. The sorted cells went straight to TCR sequencing with no prior in vitro expansion. Donors were people who inject drugs in the Montreal HEPCO cohort. Control naive CD8 T cells came from a couple of donors at all three reinfection time points. Unmatched junction bases numbered 10, after V lost 2 bases and J lost 8 bases. Per the germline V gene, CDR1 is SGHDT and CDR2 is YYEEEE. The CDR3 is 15 residues long.

The chain couples TRBV5-6 to TRBJ2-1; TRBD2 matches 7 bases. The receptor was derived from a man aged 18 to 35 with hepatitis C virus infection. The sample consisted of naive CD8+ T cells sorted from blood. This CDR3 reads CASSLRGTTEYEQFF. CDR3 bases: TGTGCCAGCAGCTTACGAGGGACTACCGAGTATGAGCAGTTCTTC. Complete variable domain (other parts from reference TRBV5-6 and TRBJ2-1): DAGVTQSPTHLIKTRGQQVTLRCSPKSGHDTVSWYQQALGQGPQFIFQYYEEEERQRGNFPDRFSGHQFPNYSSELNVNALLLGDSALYLCASSLRGTTEYEQFFGPGTRLTVL.